This T cell receptor beta chain stems from a study of blood T cell repertoires in COVID-19. Study information: Samples taken during acute and convalescent COVID-19 were collected in the United States, Italy and Spain. PBMCs, B-cell-depleted T cells, or T cells provided the cDNA or gDNA that made up the material.

Germline assignment: CDR1 SGHDN and CDR2 FVKESK. The CDR3 loop spans 15 amino acids. After removal of 0 bases from V and 9 bases from J, the junction contained 5 bases not matched to a gene. Original processing notes: It was from reference gene primer amplification that nucleated cell counts were estimated. The data were produced by immunoSEQ multiplex PCR, yet TCRdb's version contains in-frame clones alone and is incomplete. V, J and clone size derive from that table, while D and trimming were established from the DNA sequence. Among fewer than 300,000 clones listed, approximately 86% were seen once.

The genes are TRBV14 and TRBJ2-1; 10 positions agree with TRBD2. The receptor's source is a man aged 40-49 years who had recovered from COVID-19. The sequenced material came from peripheral blood. The CDR3 region has the DNA TGTGCCAGCAGCCAAGACGGTAGCGGGAGGTTTGAGCAGTTCTTC. It yields the protein CASSQDGSGRFEQFF.